The entry below gives a single T cell receptor (beta chain) sequence along with its context. Its antigen is not identified. These data are taken from a study of cytomegalovirus exposure and HLA in healthy donors. Findings and limits, study-wide: HLA-A and HLA-B allele assignments for most subjects were reportedly predicted accurately using TCR beta sequences.

This PCR relied on a set of 60 Vbeta primers and 13 Jbeta primers. Profiled with immunoSEQ multiplex PCR; TCRdb holds only in-frame clones, not every one. The repertoire holds about 140,000 clones, with around 80% as singletons. This CDR3 has 15 residues. Germline loops: CDR1 SEHNR, CDR2 FQNEAQ (reference sequence). With 4 bases clipped from V and 3 bases from J, the junction kept 4 bases outside the gene matches. The TCR comes from a woman aged 40 to 55 in good health and CMV-seronegative. The sequenced material came from PBMCs. The chain is built from TRBV7-9 and TRBJ2-3; 10 nucleotides line up with TRBD2. The CDR3 sequence: CASSSLAGETDTQYF. The CDR3 coding sequence is TGTGCCAGCAGCTCGCTAGCGGGAGAAACAGATACGCAGTATTTT. Complete variable domain (other parts from reference TRBV7-9 and TRBJ2-3): DTGVSQNPRHKITKRGQNVTFRCDPISEHNRLYWYRQTLGQGPEFLTYFQNEAQLEKSRLLSDRFSAERPKGSFSTLEIQRTEQGDSAMYLCASSSLAGETDTQYFGPGTRLTVL.